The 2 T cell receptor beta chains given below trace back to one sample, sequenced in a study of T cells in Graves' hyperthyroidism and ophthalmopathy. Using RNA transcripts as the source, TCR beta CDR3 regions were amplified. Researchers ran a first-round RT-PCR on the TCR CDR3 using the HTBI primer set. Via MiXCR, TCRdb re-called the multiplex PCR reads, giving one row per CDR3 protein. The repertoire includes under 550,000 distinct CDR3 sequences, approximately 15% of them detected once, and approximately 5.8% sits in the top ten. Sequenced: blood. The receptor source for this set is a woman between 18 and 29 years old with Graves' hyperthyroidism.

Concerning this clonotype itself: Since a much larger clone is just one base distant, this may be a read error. The CDR3 sequence: CSPKGERENNVQFF. The CDR3 nucleotides are TGCAGCCCCAAGGGGGAGCGGGAAAACAATGTGCAGTTCTTC. The J gene is TRBJ2-1, the V gene TRBV20-1; TRBD2 is a possible D gene (7 bases). The CDR3 loop spans 14 amino acids. Germline CDR1 reads DFQATT; CDR2 reads SNEGSKA (reference sequence).

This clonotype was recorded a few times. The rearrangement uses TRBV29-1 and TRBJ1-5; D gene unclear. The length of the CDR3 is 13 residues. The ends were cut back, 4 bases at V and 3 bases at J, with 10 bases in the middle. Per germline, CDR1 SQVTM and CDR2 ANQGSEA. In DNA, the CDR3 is TGCAGCGTTGGATCTGAGAACAATCAGCCCCAGCATTTT. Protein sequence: CSVGSENNQPQHF.